This TCR beta chain was observed in a study of blood T cell repertoires in COVID-19. Study-level background: T cells, B-cell-depleted T cells, or PBMCs provided the cDNA or gDNA that served as material.

This table comes from immunoSEQ multiplex PCR, and its TCRdb copy is limited to in-frame clones, with some not included. Of around 300,000 clones listed, 88% are singletons. The CDR3 spans 12 residues. Trimming left V 7 bases short and J 10 bases short, with 16 bases between. Germline V gene sequence: CDR1 SGHTA, CDR2 FQGTGA. Adults between roughly 18 and 90 years of age took part from some 25 US areas. Cohort allocation depended upon clinical history that participants reported. Two negative PCRs, clearance, or symptom resolution were required of recovered Cohort 3 donors. Sequenced sample: PBMCs or T cells enriched from blood (not recorded which). This receptor was identified in a woman aged 45-60 years who had recovered from COVID-19. The chain joins TRBV7-3 to TRBJ1-1, with D possibly TRBD1 on 6 matching bases. The CDR3 region has the DNA TGTGCCAGCACCGAGAGGGGGGGTGTAGCTTTCTTT. Protein: CASTERGGVAFF.